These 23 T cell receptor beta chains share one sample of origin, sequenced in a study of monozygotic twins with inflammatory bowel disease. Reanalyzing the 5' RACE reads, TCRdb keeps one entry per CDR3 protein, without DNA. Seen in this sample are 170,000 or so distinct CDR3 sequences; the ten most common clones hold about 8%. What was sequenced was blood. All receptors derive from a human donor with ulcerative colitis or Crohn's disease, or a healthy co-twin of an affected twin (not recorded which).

CDR3 sequence reads: CASSYQSRGPETQYF. The chain has TRBV3-1 and TRBJ2-5; TCRdb lists TRBD1, though no DNA is available to test this call. The CDR3 spans 15 residues. CDR1 LGHDT and CDR2 YNNKEL come from the germline V gene (reference sequence).

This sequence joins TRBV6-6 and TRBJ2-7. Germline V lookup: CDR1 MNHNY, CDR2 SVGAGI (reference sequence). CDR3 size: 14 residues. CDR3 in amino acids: CASSYSVGSDEQYF.

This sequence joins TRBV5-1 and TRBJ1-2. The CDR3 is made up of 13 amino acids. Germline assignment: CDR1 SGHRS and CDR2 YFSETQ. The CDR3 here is CASSLEARYGYTF.

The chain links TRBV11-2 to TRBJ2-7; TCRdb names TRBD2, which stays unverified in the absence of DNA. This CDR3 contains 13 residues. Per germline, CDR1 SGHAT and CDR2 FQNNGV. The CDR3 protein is CASSLDSGGGQYF.

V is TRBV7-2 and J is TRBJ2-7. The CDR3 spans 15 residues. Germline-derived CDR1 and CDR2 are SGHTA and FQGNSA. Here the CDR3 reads CASSLDHGSSYEQYF. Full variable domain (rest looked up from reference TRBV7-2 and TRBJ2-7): GAGVSQSPSNKVTEKGKDVELRCDPISGHTALYWYRQSLGQGLEFLIYFQGNSAPDKSGLPSDRFSAERTGGSVSTLTIQRTQQEDSAVYLCASSLDHGSSYEQYFGPGTRLTVT.

The CDR3: CASSLERTQYF. V usage is TRBV12-3 or TRBV12-4 and J usage is TRBJ2-5. The CDR3 has 11 residues.

The CDR3 is CSARVEGRDYGYTF. The genes are TRBV20-1 and TRBJ1-2. The germline V gene encodes CDR1 DFQATT and CDR2 SNEGSKA (reference sequence). The CDR3 has 14 residues.

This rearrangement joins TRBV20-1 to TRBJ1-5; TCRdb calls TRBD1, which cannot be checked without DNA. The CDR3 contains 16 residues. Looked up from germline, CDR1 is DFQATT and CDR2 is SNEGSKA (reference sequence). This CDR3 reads CSARVGGLGGNQPQHF.

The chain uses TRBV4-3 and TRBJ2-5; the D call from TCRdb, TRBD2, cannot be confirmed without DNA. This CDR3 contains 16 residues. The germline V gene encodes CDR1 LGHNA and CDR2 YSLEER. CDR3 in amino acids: CASSQDKSGRKETQYF.

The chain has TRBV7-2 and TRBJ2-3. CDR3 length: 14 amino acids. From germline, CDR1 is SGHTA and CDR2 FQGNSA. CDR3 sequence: CASSLELSTDTQYF.

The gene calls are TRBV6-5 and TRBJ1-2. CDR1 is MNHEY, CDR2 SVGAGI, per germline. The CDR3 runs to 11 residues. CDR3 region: CASRRFYGYTF.

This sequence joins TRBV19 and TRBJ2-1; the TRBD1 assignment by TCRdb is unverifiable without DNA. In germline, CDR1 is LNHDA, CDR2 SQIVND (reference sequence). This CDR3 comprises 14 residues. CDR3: CASSTKDSYNEQFF.

CDR3 amino acids: CASSNVREMNTEAFF. V is TRBV6-2 or TRBV6-3 and J is TRBJ1-1; TCRdb's D call, TRBD1, is unchecked because there is no DNA. The CDR3 sequence is 15 residues long. CDR1 is MNHEY, CDR2 SVGEGT, per germline.

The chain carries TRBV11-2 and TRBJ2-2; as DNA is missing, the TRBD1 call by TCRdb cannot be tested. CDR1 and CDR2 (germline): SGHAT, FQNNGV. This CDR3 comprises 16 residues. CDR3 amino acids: CASSGTGGRNTGELFF. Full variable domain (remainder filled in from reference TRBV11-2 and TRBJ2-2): EAGVAQSPRYKIIEKRQSVAFWCNPISGHATLYWYQQILGQGPKLLIQFQNNGVVDDSQLPKDRFSAERLKGVDSTLKIQPAKLEDSAVYLCASSGTGGRNTGELFFGEGSRLTVL.

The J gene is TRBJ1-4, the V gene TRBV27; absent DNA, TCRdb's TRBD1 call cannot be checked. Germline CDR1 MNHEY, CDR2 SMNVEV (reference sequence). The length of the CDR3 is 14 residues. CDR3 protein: CASRPPGRAEKLFF.

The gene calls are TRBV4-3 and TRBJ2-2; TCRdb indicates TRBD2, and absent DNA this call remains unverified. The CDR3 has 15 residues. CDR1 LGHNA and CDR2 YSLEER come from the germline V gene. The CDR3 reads CASSQENGRAGELFF.

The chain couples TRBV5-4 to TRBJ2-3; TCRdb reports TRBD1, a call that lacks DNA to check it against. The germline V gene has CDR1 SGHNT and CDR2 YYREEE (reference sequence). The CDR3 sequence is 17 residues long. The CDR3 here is CASSANSAPGLGDTQYF.

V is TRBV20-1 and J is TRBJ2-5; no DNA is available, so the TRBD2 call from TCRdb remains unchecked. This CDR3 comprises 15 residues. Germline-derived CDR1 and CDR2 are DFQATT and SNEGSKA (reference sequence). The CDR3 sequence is CSATAPSGFQETQYF.

The CDR3 is CASSLGRLDGYTF. The rearrangement joins TRBV7-2 to TRBJ1-2. The CDR3 has 13 amino acids. Germline V CDR1 and CDR2: SGHTA, FQGNSA.

CDR3: CASSSTGSVEKLFF. The rearrangement joins TRBV6-5 to TRBJ1-4; the TRBD1 assignment by TCRdb is unverifiable without DNA. Germline CDR1 MNHEY, CDR2 SVGAGI. The CDR3 sequence is 14 residues long.

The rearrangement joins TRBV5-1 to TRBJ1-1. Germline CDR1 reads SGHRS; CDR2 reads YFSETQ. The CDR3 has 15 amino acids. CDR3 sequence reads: CASSLGRVMPTEAFF.

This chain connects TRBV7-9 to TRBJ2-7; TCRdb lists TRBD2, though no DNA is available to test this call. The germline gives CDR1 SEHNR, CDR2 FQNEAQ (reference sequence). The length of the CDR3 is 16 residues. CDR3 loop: CASSSETSGRSYEQYF.

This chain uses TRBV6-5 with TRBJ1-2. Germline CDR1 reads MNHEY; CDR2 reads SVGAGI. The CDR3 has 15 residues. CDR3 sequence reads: CASSYGAGWRDGYTF.